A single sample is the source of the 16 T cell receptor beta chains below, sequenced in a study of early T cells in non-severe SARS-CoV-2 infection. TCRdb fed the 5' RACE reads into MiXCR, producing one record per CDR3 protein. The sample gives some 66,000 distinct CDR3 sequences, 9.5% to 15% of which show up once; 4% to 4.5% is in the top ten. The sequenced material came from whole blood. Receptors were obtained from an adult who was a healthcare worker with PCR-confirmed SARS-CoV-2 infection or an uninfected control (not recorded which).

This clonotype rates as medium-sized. Here the CDR3 reads CASSLYPGVAETQYF. CDR3 sequence (DNA): TGTGCCAGCAGTTTATACCCCGGGGTAGCCGAGACCCAGTACTTC. This chain connects TRBV27 to TRBJ2-5, with D tentatively TRBD2 (5 bases). This CDR3 is built from 15 residues. Germline V gives CDR1 MNHEY, CDR2 SMNVEV (reference sequence). V was shortened by 1 base and J by 5 bases, with 14 bases between the two germline ends.

DNA for the CDR3: TGCAGTGCTAAGGGGCGGACAGATACGCAGTATTTT. Amino acid sequence: CSAKGRTDTQYF. The chain employs TRBV20-1 and TRBJ2-3, with a possible D match to TRBD1 (5 bases). The V end was cut by 4 bases, the J end by 3 bases, with 8 bases between. Germline loops: CDR1 DFQATT, CDR2 SNEGSKA (reference sequence). The CDR3 has 12 amino acids.

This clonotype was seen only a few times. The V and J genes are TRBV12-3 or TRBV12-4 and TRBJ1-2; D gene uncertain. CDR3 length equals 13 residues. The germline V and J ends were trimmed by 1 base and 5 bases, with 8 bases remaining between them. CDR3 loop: CASSLVESYGYTF. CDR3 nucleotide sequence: TGTGCCAGCAGTTTAGTTGAGTCTTATGGCTACACCTTC.

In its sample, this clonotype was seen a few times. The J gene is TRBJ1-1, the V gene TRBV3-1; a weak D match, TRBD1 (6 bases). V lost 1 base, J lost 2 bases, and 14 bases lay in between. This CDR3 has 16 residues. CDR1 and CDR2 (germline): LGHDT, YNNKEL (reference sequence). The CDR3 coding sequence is TGTGCCAGCAGCCAAGCCTACGGGGGGCCAAACACTGAAGCTTTCTTT. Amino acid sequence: CASSQAYGGPNTEAFF.

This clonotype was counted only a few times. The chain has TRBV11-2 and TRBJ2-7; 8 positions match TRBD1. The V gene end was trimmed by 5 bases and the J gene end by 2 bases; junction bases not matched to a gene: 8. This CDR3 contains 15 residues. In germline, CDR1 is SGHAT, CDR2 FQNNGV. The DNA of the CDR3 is TGTGCCAGCAGCATGACAGGGGTAGGCGCCTACGAGCAGTACTTC. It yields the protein CASSMTGVGAYEQYF.

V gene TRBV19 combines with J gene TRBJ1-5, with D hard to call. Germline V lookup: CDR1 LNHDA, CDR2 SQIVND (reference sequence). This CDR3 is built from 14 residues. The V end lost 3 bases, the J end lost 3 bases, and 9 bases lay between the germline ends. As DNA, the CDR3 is TGTGCCAGTAGTATCCCCGGACTCAATCAGCCCCAGCATTTT. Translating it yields CASSIPGLNQPQHF.

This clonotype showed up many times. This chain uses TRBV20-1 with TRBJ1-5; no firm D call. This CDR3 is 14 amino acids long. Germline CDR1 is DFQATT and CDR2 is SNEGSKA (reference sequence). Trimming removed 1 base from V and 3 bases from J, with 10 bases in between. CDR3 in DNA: TGCAGTGCTAGAGCCGGGATCACCAATCAGCCCCAGCATTTT. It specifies CSARAGITNQPQHF.

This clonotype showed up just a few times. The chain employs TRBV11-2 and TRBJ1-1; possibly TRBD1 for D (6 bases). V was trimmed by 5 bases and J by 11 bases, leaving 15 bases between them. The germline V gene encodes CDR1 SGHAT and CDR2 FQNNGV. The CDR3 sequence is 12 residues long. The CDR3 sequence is CASSPGGGLAFF. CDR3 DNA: TGTGCCAGCAGCCCGGGCGGGGGGCTGGCTTTCTTT. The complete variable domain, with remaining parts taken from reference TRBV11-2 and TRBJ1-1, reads EAGVAQSPRYKIIEKRQSVAFWCNPISGHATLYWYQQILGQGPKLLIQFQNNGVVDDSQLPKDRFSAERLKGVDSTLKIQPAKLEDSAVYLCASSPGGGLAFFGQGTRLTVV.

CDR3 DNA sequence: TGTGCCAGCAGTGAGATGGGGTTTGACTATGGCTACACCTTC. Protein product: CASSEMGFDYGYTF. The rearrangement joins TRBV2 to TRBJ1-2; no definite D call. The length of the CDR3 is 14 residues. Trimming shortened V by 3 bases and J by 3 bases, and 11 bases separated the two germline ends. Germline V gives CDR1 SNHLY, CDR2 FYNNEI.

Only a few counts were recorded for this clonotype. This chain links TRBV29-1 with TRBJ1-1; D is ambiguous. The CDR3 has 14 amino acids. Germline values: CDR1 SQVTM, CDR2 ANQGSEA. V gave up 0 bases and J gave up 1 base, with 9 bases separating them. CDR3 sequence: CSVEDVGGNTEAFF. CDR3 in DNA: TGCAGCGTTGAAGATGTAGGAGGGAACACTGAAGCTTTCTTT.

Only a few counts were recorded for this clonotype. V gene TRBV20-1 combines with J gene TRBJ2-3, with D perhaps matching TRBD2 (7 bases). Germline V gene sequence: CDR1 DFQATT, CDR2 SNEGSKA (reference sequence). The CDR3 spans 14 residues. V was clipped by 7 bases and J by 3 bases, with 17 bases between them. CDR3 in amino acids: CSVGGRGLTDTQYF. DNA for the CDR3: TGCAGTGTGGGGGGGCGGGGTCTGACAGATACGCAGTATTTT.

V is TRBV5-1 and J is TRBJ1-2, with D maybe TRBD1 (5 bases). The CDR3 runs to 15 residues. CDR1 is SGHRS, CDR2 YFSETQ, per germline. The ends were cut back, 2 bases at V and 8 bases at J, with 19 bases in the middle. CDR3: CASSLSLDSSFGYTF. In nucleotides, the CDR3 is TGCGCCAGCAGCTTATCCCTCGACAGCAGTTTCGGCTACACCTTC.

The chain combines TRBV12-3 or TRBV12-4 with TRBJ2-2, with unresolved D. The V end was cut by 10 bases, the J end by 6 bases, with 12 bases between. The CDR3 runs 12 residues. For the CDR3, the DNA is TGTGCCACTTCAAGGATGGCCGGGGAGCTGTTTTTT. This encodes CATSRMAGELFF.

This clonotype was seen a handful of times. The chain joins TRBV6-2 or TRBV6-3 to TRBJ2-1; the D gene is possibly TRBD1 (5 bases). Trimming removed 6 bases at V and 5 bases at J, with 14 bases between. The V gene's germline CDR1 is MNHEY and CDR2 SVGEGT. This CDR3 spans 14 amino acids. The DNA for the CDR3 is TGTGCCAGCAGGGGGCATAGGTCCCACAATGAGCAGTTCTTC. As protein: CASRGHRSHNEQFF.

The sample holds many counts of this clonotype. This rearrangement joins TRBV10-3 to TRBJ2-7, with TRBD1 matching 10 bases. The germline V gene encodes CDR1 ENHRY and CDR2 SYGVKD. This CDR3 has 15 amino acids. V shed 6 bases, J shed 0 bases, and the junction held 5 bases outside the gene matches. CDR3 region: CAIRSGTGDSYEQYF. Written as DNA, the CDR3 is TGTGCCATCAGGTCCGGGACAGGGGACTCCTACGAGCAGTACTTC.

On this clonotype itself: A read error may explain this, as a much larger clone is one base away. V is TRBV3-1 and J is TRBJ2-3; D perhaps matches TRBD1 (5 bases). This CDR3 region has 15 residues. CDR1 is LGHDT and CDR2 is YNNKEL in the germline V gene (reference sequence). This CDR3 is CVSSVTAINAGTQYF. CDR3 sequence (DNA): TGTGTCAGCAGCGTCACGGCCATCAATGCAGGGACGCAGTATTTT.